This T cell receptor (beta chain) was profiled in a study of early T cells in non-severe SARS-CoV-2 infection (dated by TCRdb to the early 2020s). Broadly, across the study: TCR sequencing used bulk RNA from unsorted whole blood, so alpha and beta chains could not be paired. Paper-wide results and their limitations: VDJdb matching was skewed toward anti-spike CD8 responses and likely underestimated virus-specific expansions by missing private and CD4 specificities.

Comment on this clonotype: Its antigen is currently not known. Nothing much larger sits one base from this clone, and base qualities are not available.

This was a case-control study nested in a cohort of healthcare workers in London, UK, who had nasopharyngeal swab PCR tests and blood samples taken every week. Healthcare workers were recruited between 23 and 31 March 2020, during the week of the UK lockdown, and were followed weekly for up to roughly 15 weeks. Library generation was performed with 5' RACE. Instrument on record: NextSeq 500. The TCR library protocol attached unique molecular identifiers to individual cDNA molecules to correct for sequencing error and PCR bias. TCR alpha and beta chains were both sequenced, and the abundances of alpha and beta sequences in each sample were closely correlated with each other. Regarding the original processing steps: Decombinator V4 was used to perform V gene, J gene and CDR3 annotation of TCR sequences. TCRs were defined as expanded if a significant change between any two time points was detected under a Poisson model with p below 0.0001. TCR abundances were normalised to the total number of TCRs sequenced per sample and expressed as counts per million. MAIT TCRs were defined by TRAV1-2 paired with TRAJ12, TRAJ20 or TRAJ33, and iNKT TCRs by TRAV10 paired with TRAJ18. VDJdb, accessed 1 November 2021, was searched for CMV, EBV and SARS-CoV-2 annotated TCRs, with TCRs annotated for multiple antigens excluded. TCRdb itself trimmed the public reads at Q25 with fastp, ran MiXCR and retained productive beta chains. Rows matching on CDR3 protein sequence are summarized as one entry with the most common DNA and genes. TCRdb's processing, not the authors' own work, is the source of the V and J calls. This sample is represented by 55,000 to 75,000 distinct CDR3 sequences; about 8.4% of them were singletons. About 3.7% of the sample is held by the ten biggest clonotypes.

Ends trimmed: V by 6 bases, J by 2 bases; bases unmatched to a gene: 1. CDR1 and CDR2 (MNHEY, SMNVEV) derive from the germline V gene (reference sequence). The CDR3 has 16 amino acids, counting the end cysteine and phenylalanine. Just the 48-base CDR3 DNA is kept, in frame starting at base 1. The sequence links TRBV27 to TRBJ2-1, with TRBD2 matching 16 junction bases. The clonotype comes from an adult who was a healthcare worker with PCR-confirmed SARS-CoV-2 infection or an uninfected control (not recorded which). Sequenced sample: whole blood. The CDR3 sequence is CASRGLAGGPYNEQFF. The nucleotides are TGTGCCAGCAGGGGACTAGCGGGAGGGCCCTACAATGAGCAGTTCTTC.